Here is one TCR beta chain with its context. No antigen is known for it. V lost 4 bases and J lost 2; bases outside the gene matches: 8. Germline V gene sequence: CDR1 KGHSH, CDR2 LQKENI. This CDR3 is 16 amino acids long. Patients were excluded if they had other autoimmune diseases or uncontrolled infections, and likewise if pregnancy or lactation applied. For repertoire sequencing, the TCR beta CDR3 regions were amplified from RNA transcripts. The library came from an HTBI-primed first-round RT-PCR and a second-round multiplex PCR. TCRdb passed the multiplex PCR reads through MiXCR, listing each CDR3 protein once. This sample has a few hundred thousand distinct CDR3 sequences, with less than 20% found just once. The data stem from a study of Graves' ophthalmopathy and Graves' hyperthyroidism. Study results and limitations: For predicting ophthalmopathy progression, the model had approximately 70% sensitivity and roughly 72% specificity.

This TCR was sampled from a woman in her late teens or twenties with stable Graves' hyperthyroidism. The chain couples TRBV18 to TRBJ1-1; 9 bases line up with TRBD1. The sequenced material came from peripheral blood. CDR3 DNA: TGTGCCAGCTCACGGACAGGGGATCCACTTAACACTGAAGCTTTCTTT. Protein sequence: CASSRTGDPLNTEAFF.